The 16 T cell receptor beta chains presented below share a single source sample, sequenced in a study of blood T cells in healthy people across ages. A sample-barcoded 5' primer and a J-beta primer mix were used in a second PCR of roughly 7 to 12 cycles. TCRdb re-analysed the 5' RACE reads in MiXCR, keeping a single row per CDR3 protein. This sample has approximately 490,000 distinct CDR3 sequences, with nearly 25% found just once. This same sample was also taken into another study, of T cells of mothers and their children.

Sequences were obtained from blood. Receptors were obtained from a boy between 10 and 17 years old in good health.

This clonotype was counted many times. This chain uses TRBV12-3 or TRBV12-4 with TRBJ1-2; 9 bases are shared with TRBD1. This CDR3 comprises 12 residues. With V trimmed by 4 bases and J by 13 bases, 7 bases remained unmatched. In DNA, the CDR3 is TGTGCCAGCAGTTACAGGGGGCCGGGTTTCACCTTC. It codes for CASSYRGPGFTF.

This chain uses TRBV7-3 with TRBJ2-5; 8 bases match TRBD2. The DNA end is more similar to TRBJ2-7, so the J call may be wrong. Germline-derived CDR1 and CDR2 are SGHTA and FQGTGA. This CDR3 spans 15 amino acids. The CDR3: CASSLGSGVSYEQYF. CDR3 sequence (DNA): TGTGCCAGCAGCTTAGGTAGCGGGGTCTCCTACGAGCAGTACTTC.

The gene calls are TRBV7-2 and TRBJ1-1; D is uncertain. CDR1 SGHTA and CDR2 FQGNSA come from the germline V gene. V shed 5 bases and J shed 1 base, with 14 bases lying between them. The CDR3 length is 15 residues. CDR3 sequence (DNA): TGTGCCAGCAGCCCGAGGCCTACGGCGAACACTGAAGCTTTCTTT. Translation gives CASSPRPTANTEAFF.

The V call is TRBV4-1, the J call TRBJ2-2, with 11 bases lining up with TRBD2. The V and J ends lost 3 bases and 8 bases, in that order; junction bases with no gene match: 8. The CDR3 has 16 amino acids. In germline, CDR1 is MGHRA, CDR2 YSYEKL. In nucleotides, the CDR3 is TGCGCCAGCAGCCATAGACTAGCGGGGCGGTTGGGGGAGCTGTTTTTT. Translated: CASSHRLAGRLGELFF.

The chain couples TRBV7-2 to TRBJ1-2; D not resolved. Trimming shortened V by 0 bases and J by 3 bases, and 8 bases separated the two germline ends. Germline values: CDR1 SGHTA, CDR2 FQGNSA. This CDR3 is built from 14 residues. The CDR3 DNA is TGTGCCAGCAGCTTAGCGATAACGGACTATGGCTACACCTTC. Translating gives CASSLAITDYGYTF.

In its sample, this clonotype was seen many times. The junction departs from the called germline gene at one end, perhaps through a read error. The rearrangement uses TRBV7-7 and TRBJ2-5; 7 positions agree with TRBD1. Looked up from germline, CDR1 is SSHAT and CDR2 is FNYEAQ (reference sequence). The CDR3 has 14 residues. The CDR3 is CASSRGTEQETQYF. The CDR3 nucleotides read TGTGCTAGCAGCAGAGGGACAGAACAAGAGACCCAGTACTTC.

This clonotype turned up a few times. The rearrangement links TRBV20-1 to TRBJ2-3, with unresolved D. Deletions cut 3 bases from V and 5 bases from J, with 21 bases between. Germline assignment: CDR1 DFQATT and CDR2 SNEGSKA (reference sequence). The CDR3 has 16 residues. CDR3 DNA: TGCAGTGCTAGTGTGACGGCCTCCGTTCTAGGAGATACGCAGTATTTT. Amino acids: CSASVTASVLGDTQYF.

This clonotype came up a few times. This rearrangement joins TRBV28 to TRBJ2-5, with unresolved D. The J call is uncertain, as TRBJ2-7 better fits the DNA end. The CDR3 contains 16 residues. Germline CDR1 and CDR2: MDHEN and SYDVKM. The DNA for the CDR3 is TGTGCCAGCAGTTTACAATCAGGCTTTAGCTCCTACGAGCAGTACTTC. Protein sequence: CASSLQSGFSSYEQYF.

This rearrangement joins TRBV10-3 to TRBJ2-1; 12 nucleotides line up with TRBD2. With 4 bases clipped from V and 6 bases from J, the junction kept 4 bases outside the gene matches. CDR3 size: 15 residues. Germline V gives CDR1 ENHRY, CDR2 SYGVKD. CDR3 DNA sequence: TGTGCCATCAGTGCTAGCGGGAGGGATCGCAATGAGCAGTTCTTC. It specifies CAISASGRDRNEQFF.

The V gene is TRBV30, the J gene TRBJ2-7, with D perhaps matching TRBD2 (5 bases). Germline loops: CDR1 GTSNPN, CDR2 SVGIG (reference sequence). Trimming removed 2 bases at V and 3 bases at J, with 8 bases between. This CDR3 contains 12 residues. For the CDR3, the DNA is TGTGCCTGGAGTCCCACTAGCTACGAGCAGTACTTC. This gives the protein CAWSPTSYEQYF.

The chain uses TRBV5-1 and TRBJ2-5; 8 nucleotides agree with TRBD2. The J call may be in error: the DNA end matches TRBJ2-7 better. The germline CDR1 and CDR2 sequences are SGHRS and YFSETQ. This CDR3 comprises 15 residues. The CDR3 region is CASSIGLADPYEQYF. As DNA, the CDR3 is TGCGCCAGCAGCATTGGACTAGCTGATCCCTACGAGCAGTACTTC.

The table lists this clonotype with a few counts. The CDR3 here is CASSVGASPDYGYTF. CDR3 nucleotide sequence: TGTGCCAGCAGCGTAGGGGCATCTCCGGACTATGGCTACACCTTC. The rearrangement links TRBV9 to TRBJ1-2, with D uncertain. Trimming stripped 0 bases from V and 3 bases from J, with 12 bases between. CDR1 and CDR2 (germline): SGDLS, YYNGEE. The CDR3 is 15 amino acids.

This clonotype appeared a few times. The CDR3: CASSSGLYNTGELFF. DNA for the CDR3: TGTGCCAGCAGTTCGGGACTCTACAACACCGGGGAGCTGTTTTTT. The chain has TRBV5-6 and TRBJ2-2, with D maybe TRBD2 (6 bases). The CDR3 is made up of 15 amino acids. Germline-derived CDR1 and CDR2 are SGHDT and YYEEEE. V was trimmed by 5 bases and J by 2 bases, leaving 13 bases between them.

This rearrangement joins TRBV2 to TRBJ1-5, with 12 bases lining up with TRBD1. The CDR3 has 18 residues. J lost 1 base, V lost 5 bases, and 9 bases had no gene match. Germline lookup yields CDR1 SNHLY and CDR2 FYNNEI. CDR3: CASSTGTGGVLSNQPQHF. CDR3 DNA: TGTGCCAGCAGTACCGGGACAGGGGGCGTTTTGAGCAATCAGCCCCAGCATTTT.

There are a few counts of this clonotype. The chain recombines TRBV7-2 with TRBJ2-7; TRBD2 is a possible D gene (6 bases). CDR3 length equals 14 residues. The V gene lost 8 bases and the J gene lost 5 bases, with 19 bases spanning the gap. CDR1 and CDR2 (germline): SGHTA, FQGNSA. CDR3 in DNA: TGTGCCAGCCGACCGGACCCCGGGGGAAACGAGCAGTACTTC. Translated, it gives CASRPDPGGNEQYF.

This clonotype turned up a few times. The V call is TRBV28, the J call TRBJ2-5, with a possible D match to TRBD2 (7 bases). The closer fit of TRBJ2-7 to the DNA end suggests the J call may be wrong. Germline values: CDR1 MDHEN, CDR2 SYDVKM. This CDR3 is built from 16 residues. The CDR3 DNA sequence: TGTGCCAGCAGTTTATTACGGGGGGCTGGATCCTACGAGCAGTACTTC. This codes for CASSLLRGAGSYEQYF.